The 8 T cell receptor beta chains in this list originate from one sample, sequenced in a study of cytomegalovirus exposure and HLA in healthy donors. The PCR had 60 Vbeta and 13 Jbeta primers. The method was immunoSEQ multiplex PCR; TCRdb's version includes in-frame clones alone and lacks a portion of them. The table includes more than 150,000 clones, about 72% detected once. The sample consisted of PBMCs. The receptors stem from a male donor in good health and CMV-seronegative.

This rearrangement joins TRBV7-3 to TRBJ2-2; the match to TRBD2 covers 8 bases. The length of the CDR3 is 16 residues. Unmatched junction bases numbered 6, after V lost 6 bases and J lost 0 bases. Per germline, CDR1 SGHTA and CDR2 FQGTGA. The CDR3 spells CASSSRTSPNTGELFF. The CDR3 coding sequence is TGTGCCAGCAGTTCGCGGACTAGCCCGAACACCGGGGAGCTGTTTTTT.

This chain links TRBV7-3 with TRBJ2-5; 12 positions match TRBD2. Germline loops: CDR1 SGHTA, CDR2 FQGTGA. After removal of 5 bases from V and 5 bases from J, the junction contained 9 bases not matched to a gene. The CDR3 loop spans 16 amino acids. The DNA of the CDR3 is TGTGCCAGCAGCCCGCTAGCGGGGGGGCCCAGTGAGACCCAGTACTTC. Its protein is CASSPLAGGPSETQYF.

This chain uses TRBV20-1 with TRBJ1-1, with 7 bases that match TRBD1. V trimming: 6 bases; J trimming: 11 bases; junction bases outside the gene matches: 6. Germline values: CDR1 DFQATT, CDR2 SNEGSKA (reference sequence). This CDR3 is 10 amino acids long. CDR3 protein: CSALRGWAFF. CDR3 DNA: TGCAGTGCCCTCAGGGGGTGGGCTTTCTTT.

The V call is TRBV7-2, the J call TRBJ1-3; D is undetermined. Germline V gene sequence: CDR1 SGHTA, CDR2 FQGNSA. The CDR3 spans 15 residues. The V end lost 1 base, the J end lost 4 bases, and 11 bases lay between the germline ends. The CDR3 DNA is TGTGCCAGCAGCTTAGTTGTGGGAGCCGGAAACACCATATATTTT. Translation: CASSLVVGAGNTIYF.

This clone was recorded only once. V and J are TRBV5-1 and TRBJ2-5; TRBD1 aligns across 8 bases. CDR3 length: 15 residues. J gave up 0 bases and V 4 bases, and 5 bases lay outside the gene matches. In germline, CDR1 is SGHRS, CDR2 YFSETQ. CDR3 nucleotides: TGCGCCAGCAGCCCCGGGACAGGATACCAAGAGACCCAGTACTTC. It specifies CASSPGTGYQETQYF.

The chain recombines TRBV11-2 with TRBJ2-1; 7 nucleotides align to TRBD2. Germline V CDR1 and CDR2: SGHAT, FQNNGV. The CDR3 totals 15 residues. V lost 1 base, J lost 2 bases, and 2 bases stayed unmatched. CDR3 amino acids: CASSLVGGAYNEQFF. The CDR3 coding sequence is TGTGCCAGCAGCTTAGTGGGGGGGGCCTACAATGAGCAGTTCTTC.

Here the CDR3 DNA reads TGCGCCAGCAGCCCAAAGATTGGCGGATCCTACGAGCAGTACTTC. Protein sequence: CASSPKIGGSYEQYF. V and J are TRBV4-3 and TRBJ2-7; no reliable D call. Germline CDR1 reads LGHNA; CDR2 reads YSLEER. V gave up 4 bases and J gave up 1 base, with 14 bases separating them. The CDR3 length is 15 residues.

DNA for the CDR3: TGTGCCAGCAGCTTAATGGCTGCCCAGGGGGCTGGAAACACCATATATTTT. Its protein product is CASSLMAAQGAGNTIYF. This rearrangement joins TRBV7-8 to TRBJ1-3, with TRBD1 identical over 7 bases. The ends lost 2 bases at V and 2 bases at J; junction bases unmatched: 9. Germline assignment: CDR1 SGHVS and CDR2 FQNEAQ. The CDR3 has 17 residues.